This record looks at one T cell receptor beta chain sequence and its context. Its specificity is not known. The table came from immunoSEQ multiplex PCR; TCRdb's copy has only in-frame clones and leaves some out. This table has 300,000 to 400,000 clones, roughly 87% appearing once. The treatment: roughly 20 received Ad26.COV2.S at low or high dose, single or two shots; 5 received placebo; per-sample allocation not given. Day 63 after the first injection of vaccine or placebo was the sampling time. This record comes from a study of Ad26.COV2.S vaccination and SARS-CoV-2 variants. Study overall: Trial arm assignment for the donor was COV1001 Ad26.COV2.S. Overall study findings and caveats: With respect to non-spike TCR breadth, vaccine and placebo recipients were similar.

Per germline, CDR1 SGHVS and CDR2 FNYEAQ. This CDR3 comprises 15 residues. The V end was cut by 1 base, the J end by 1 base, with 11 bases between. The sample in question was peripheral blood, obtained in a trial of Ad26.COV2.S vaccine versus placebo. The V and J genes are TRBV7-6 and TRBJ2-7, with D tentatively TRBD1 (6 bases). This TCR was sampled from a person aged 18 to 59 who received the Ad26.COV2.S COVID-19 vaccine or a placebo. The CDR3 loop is CASSLVPDRSYEQYF. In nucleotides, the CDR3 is TGTGCCAGCAGCTTAGTTCCGGACAGATCCTACGAGCAGTACTTC.